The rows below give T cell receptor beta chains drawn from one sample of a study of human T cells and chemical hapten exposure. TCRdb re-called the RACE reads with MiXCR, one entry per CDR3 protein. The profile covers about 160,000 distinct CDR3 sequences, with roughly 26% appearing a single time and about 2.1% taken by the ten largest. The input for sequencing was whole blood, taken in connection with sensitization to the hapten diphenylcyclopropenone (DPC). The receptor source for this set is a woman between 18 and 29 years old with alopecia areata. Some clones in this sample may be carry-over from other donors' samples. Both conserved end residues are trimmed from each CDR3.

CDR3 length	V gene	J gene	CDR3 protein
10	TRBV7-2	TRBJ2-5	ASSLVKETQY
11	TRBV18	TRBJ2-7	ASSPTGSHEQY
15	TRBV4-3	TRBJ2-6	ASSRWVSPSGANVLT
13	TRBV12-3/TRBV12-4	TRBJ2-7	ASRKLGQGGYEQY
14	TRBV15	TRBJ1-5	ATSTTYGTSNQPQH
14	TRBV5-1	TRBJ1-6	ASSNNPGRNLSPLH
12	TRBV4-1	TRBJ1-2	ASSYGPRNYGYT
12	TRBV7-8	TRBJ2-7	ASNPDWSSYEQY
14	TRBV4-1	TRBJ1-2	ASSQARMGGNYGYT
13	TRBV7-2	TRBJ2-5	ASSYRDSGGETQY
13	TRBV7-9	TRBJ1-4	ASSLTGGIAEKLF
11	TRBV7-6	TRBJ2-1	ASSLRQYNEQF
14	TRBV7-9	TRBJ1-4	ASSPEGIGPNEKLF
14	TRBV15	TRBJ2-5	ATSRSGLGYQETQY
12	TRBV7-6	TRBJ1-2	ASGHSTGFTSYT
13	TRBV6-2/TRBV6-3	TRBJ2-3	ASSWYSPSTDTQY
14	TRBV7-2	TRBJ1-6	ASSPRTLGHNSPLH
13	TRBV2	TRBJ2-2	ASSVLAGAHGELF
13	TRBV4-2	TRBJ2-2	ASSQDLSGDGELF
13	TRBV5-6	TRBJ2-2	ASSLAQVRAGELF
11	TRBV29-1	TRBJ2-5	SVRLEGQETQY
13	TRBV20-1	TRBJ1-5	SARDPTGYNQPQH
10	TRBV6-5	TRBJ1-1	ATRGGAHEAF
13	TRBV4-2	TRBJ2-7	ASSPTGNRADEQY
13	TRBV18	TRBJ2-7	ASSRGLAGAYEQY
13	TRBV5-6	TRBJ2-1	ASGPLAGPYNEQF
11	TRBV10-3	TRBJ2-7	AISESTGYEQY